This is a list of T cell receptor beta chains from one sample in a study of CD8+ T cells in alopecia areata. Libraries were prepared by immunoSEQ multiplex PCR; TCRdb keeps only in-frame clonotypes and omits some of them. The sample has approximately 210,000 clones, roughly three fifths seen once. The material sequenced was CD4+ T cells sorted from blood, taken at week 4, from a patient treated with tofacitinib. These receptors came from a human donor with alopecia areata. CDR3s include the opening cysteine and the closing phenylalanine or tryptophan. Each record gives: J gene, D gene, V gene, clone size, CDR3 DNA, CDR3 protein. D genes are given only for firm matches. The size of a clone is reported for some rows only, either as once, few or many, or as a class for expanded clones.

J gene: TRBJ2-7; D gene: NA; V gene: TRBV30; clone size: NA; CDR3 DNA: TGTGCCTGGAGTGTACTCAACTACGAGCAGTACTTC; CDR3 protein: CAWSVLNYEQYF
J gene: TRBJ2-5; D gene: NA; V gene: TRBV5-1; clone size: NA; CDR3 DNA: TGCGCCAGCAGCTTGGACTATCAAGAGACCCAGTACTTC; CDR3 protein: CASSLDYQETQYF
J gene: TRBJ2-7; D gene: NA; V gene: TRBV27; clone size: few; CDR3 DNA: TGTGCCAGCAAGCTGCGGGCAGGGCACGAGCAGTACTTC; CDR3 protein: CASKLRAGHEQYF
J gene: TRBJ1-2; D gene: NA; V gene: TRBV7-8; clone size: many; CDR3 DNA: TGTGCCAGCAGCTTAGTTTTAGTAACGGATGGCTACACCTTC; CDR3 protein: CASSLVLVTDGYTF
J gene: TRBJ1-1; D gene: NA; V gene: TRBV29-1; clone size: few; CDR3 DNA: TGCAGCGTTGCAGGGGTTGCTTTCTTT; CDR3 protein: CSVAGVAFF
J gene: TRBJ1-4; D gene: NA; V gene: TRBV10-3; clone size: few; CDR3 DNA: TGTGCCAGCAGGGTGGACGGGTTTGGGGAAAAACTGTTTTTT; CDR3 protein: CASRVDGFGEKLFF
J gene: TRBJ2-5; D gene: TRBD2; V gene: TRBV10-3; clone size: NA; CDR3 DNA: TGTGCCATCAGTGAAAGTTTGAGCGGGGGGGTAAAAGAGACCCAGTACTTC; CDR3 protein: CAISESLSGGVKETQYF
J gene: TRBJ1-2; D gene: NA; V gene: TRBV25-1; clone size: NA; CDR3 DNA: TGTGCCAGCAGTGACCGCAGGTTCAGCTATGGCTACACCTTC; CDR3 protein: CASSDRRFSYGYTF
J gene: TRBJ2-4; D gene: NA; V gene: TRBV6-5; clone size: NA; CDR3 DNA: TGTGCCAGCCGACCCGGAGCCAAAAACATTCAGTACTTC; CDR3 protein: CASRPGAKNIQYF
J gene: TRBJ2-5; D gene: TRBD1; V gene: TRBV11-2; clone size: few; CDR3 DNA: TGTGCCAGCAGCTTACTAACAGGGGGCACGGAGACCCAGTACTTC; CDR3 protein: CASSLLTGGTETQYF